These T cell receptor beta chains were read from a single sample in a study of neoadjuvant anti-PD-1 for oral cavity cancer. Data came from immunoSEQ multiplex PCR; TCRdb stores just in-frame clones and leaves some out. This repertoire shows about 9,500 clones, less than 70% found once; its top ten account for around 4.4%. The sequenced sample was PBMCs, obtained after nivolumab (anti-PD-1) treatment. The receptors were sampled from a person aged 40 to 85 with oral cavity squamous cell carcinoma. Both conserved end residues are part of each CDR3. D genes are given only for firm matches. Part of the rows lack a size; the others show once, few, many or a class for expanded clones.

>TRBJ1-4|TRBD1|NA|TRBV27
CASRSGTATNEKLFF
TGTGCCAGCAGATCCGGGACAGCAACTAATGAAAAACTGTTTTTT
>TRBJ1-1|TRBD1|few|TRBV27
CASSLVPGQSTEAFF
TGTGCCAGCAGTTTAGTCCCGGGACAGAGCACTGAAGCTTTCTTT
>TRBJ2-1|TRBD2|few|TRBV7-2
CASSSAGIEQFF
TGTGCCAGCAGCTCAGCGGGGATTGAGCAGTTCTTC
>TRBJ1-2|TRBD1|NA|TRBV7-6
CASSFGTGGDGYTF
TGTGCCAGCAGCTTCGGGACAGGCGGCGATGGCTACACCTTC
>TRBJ2-7|TRBD2|NA|TRBV19
CASSAGLAGVRFDEQYF
TGTGCCAGTAGTGCGGGACTAGCGGGAGTCAGGTTCGACGAGCAGTACTTC
>TRBJ1-1|NA|NA|TRBV19
CASSTVPGQEAFF
TGTGCCAGTAGTACCGTACCGGGACAAGAAGCTTTCTTT
>TRBJ2-5|NA|NA|TRBV4-2
CASSQAGGRQETQYF
TGTGCCAGCAGCCAAGCCGGGGGGCGCCAAGAGACCCAGTACTTC
>TRBJ2-7|TRBD2|NA|TRBV19
CASNPGGPIDEQYF
TGTGCCAGTAACCCGGGAGGGCCTATTGACGAGCAGTACTTC
>TRBJ1-2|TRBD1|few|TRBV15
CATSIGQGAYGYTF
TGTGCCACCAGCATAGGACAGGGGGCTTATGGCTACACCTTC
>TRBJ2-1|TRBD2|NA|TRBV4-2
CASSQGLAGASIPYNEQFF
TGTGCCAGCAGCCAAGGGTTAGCGGGGGCCTCTATCCCCTACAATGAGCAGTTCTTC
>TRBJ1-4|NA|once|TRBV7-8
CASSLSGFNEKLFF
TGTGCCAGCAGCTTATCGGGTTTCAATGAAAAACTGTTTTTT
>TRBJ1-1|NA|large|TRBV18
CASSPLPSDVMNTEAFF
TGTGCCAGCTCACCATTGCCAAGTGACGTAATGAACACTGAAGCTTTCTTT
>TRBJ1-2|NA|NA|TRBV4-1
CASSQPDRNYGYTF
TGCGCCAGCAGCCAACCTGACCGAAACTATGGCTACACCTTC
>TRBJ1-2|NA|few|TRBV4-2
CASSQEEGQNYGYTF
TGTGCCAGCAGCCAAGAAGAGGGGCAGAACTATGGCTACACCTTC
>TRBJ1-1|NA|few|TRBV6-6
CASSLTRVSTEAFF
TGTGCCAGCAGTTTAACCAGGGTTAGCACTGAAGCTTTCTTT
>TRBJ2-5|TRBD2|NA|TRBV6-5
CASRAGAGGKETQYF
TGTGCCAGCAGAGCCGGGGCGGGGGGTAAAGAGACCCAGTACTTC
>TRBJ2-3|NA|NA|TRBV5-1
CASSLLQGTDTQYF
TGCGCCAGCAGCTTGCTTCAGGGGACAGATACGCAGTATTTT
>TRBJ2-1|TRBD2|NA|TRBV27
CASSFGGAFNEQFF
TGTGCCAGCAGTTTCGGGGGGGCCTTCAATGAGCAGTTCTTC
>TRBJ2-1|TRBD2|NA|TRBV12-5
CASGSYGGANEQFF
TGTGCTAGTGGTTCTTACGGGGGGGCAAATGAGCAGTTCTTC
>TRBJ2-2|NA|few|TRBV7-2
CASSGGRIGELFF
TGTGCCAGCAGCGGGGGCCGGATCGGGGAGCTGTTTTTT
>TRBJ2-2|NA|once|TRBV19
CASSIEGRLNTGELFF
TGTGCCAGTAGTATAGAGGGCAGGTTGAACACCGGGGAGCTGTTTTTT
>TRBJ1-5|TRBD1|NA|TRBV28
CASTSGQGHQPQHF
TGTGCCAGCACTTCGGGACAGGGCCATCAGCCCCAGCATTTT
>TRBJ2-3|NA|NA|TRBV6-5
CASREDRDYTDTQYF
TGTGCCAGCAGAGAGGACAGAGATTACACAGATACGCAGTATTTT
>TRBJ1-4|NA|NA|TRBV5-1
CASSYKARNEKLFF
TGCGCCAGCAGCTACAAAGCTCGGAATGAAAAACTGTTTTTT
>TRBJ2-1|NA|few|TRBV27
CASSSGLLEQFF
TGTGCCAGCAGCTCTGGACTACTAGAGCAGTTCTTC
>TRBJ1-1|NA|NA|TRBV5-1
CASSLDKGSGTEAFF
TGCGCCAGCAGCTTGGATAAGGGATCGGGGACTGAAGCTTTCTTT
>TRBJ1-1|NA|NA|TRBV10-3
CAISELGLNTEAFF
TGTGCCATCAGTGAGTTGGGCTTAAACACAGAAGCTTTCTTT
>TRBJ2-5|TRBD2|NA|TRBV11-2
CASSLRPGLAGKIGETQYF
TGTGCCAGCAGCTTACGTCCGGGACTAGCGGGGAAAATCGGGGAGACCCAGTACTTC
>TRBJ1-5|NA|NA|TRBV5-5
CASSFWGAGQPQHF
TGTGCCAGCAGCTTCTGGGGGGCGGGTCAGCCCCAGCATTTT
>TRBJ2-7|NA|NA|TRBV9
CASSVAAGPSYEQYF
TGTGCCAGCAGCGTAGCGGCGGGCCCCTCTTACGAGCAGTACTTC
>TRBJ2-2|NA|NA|TRBV7-9
CASSYSGRDTGELFF
TGTGCCAGCAGCTATAGCGGACGTGACACCGGGGAGCTGTTTTTT
>TRBJ1-1|NA|NA|TRBV11-2
CASSLAWNTEAFF
TGTGCCAGCAGCTTAGCCTGGAACACTGAAGCTTTCTTT